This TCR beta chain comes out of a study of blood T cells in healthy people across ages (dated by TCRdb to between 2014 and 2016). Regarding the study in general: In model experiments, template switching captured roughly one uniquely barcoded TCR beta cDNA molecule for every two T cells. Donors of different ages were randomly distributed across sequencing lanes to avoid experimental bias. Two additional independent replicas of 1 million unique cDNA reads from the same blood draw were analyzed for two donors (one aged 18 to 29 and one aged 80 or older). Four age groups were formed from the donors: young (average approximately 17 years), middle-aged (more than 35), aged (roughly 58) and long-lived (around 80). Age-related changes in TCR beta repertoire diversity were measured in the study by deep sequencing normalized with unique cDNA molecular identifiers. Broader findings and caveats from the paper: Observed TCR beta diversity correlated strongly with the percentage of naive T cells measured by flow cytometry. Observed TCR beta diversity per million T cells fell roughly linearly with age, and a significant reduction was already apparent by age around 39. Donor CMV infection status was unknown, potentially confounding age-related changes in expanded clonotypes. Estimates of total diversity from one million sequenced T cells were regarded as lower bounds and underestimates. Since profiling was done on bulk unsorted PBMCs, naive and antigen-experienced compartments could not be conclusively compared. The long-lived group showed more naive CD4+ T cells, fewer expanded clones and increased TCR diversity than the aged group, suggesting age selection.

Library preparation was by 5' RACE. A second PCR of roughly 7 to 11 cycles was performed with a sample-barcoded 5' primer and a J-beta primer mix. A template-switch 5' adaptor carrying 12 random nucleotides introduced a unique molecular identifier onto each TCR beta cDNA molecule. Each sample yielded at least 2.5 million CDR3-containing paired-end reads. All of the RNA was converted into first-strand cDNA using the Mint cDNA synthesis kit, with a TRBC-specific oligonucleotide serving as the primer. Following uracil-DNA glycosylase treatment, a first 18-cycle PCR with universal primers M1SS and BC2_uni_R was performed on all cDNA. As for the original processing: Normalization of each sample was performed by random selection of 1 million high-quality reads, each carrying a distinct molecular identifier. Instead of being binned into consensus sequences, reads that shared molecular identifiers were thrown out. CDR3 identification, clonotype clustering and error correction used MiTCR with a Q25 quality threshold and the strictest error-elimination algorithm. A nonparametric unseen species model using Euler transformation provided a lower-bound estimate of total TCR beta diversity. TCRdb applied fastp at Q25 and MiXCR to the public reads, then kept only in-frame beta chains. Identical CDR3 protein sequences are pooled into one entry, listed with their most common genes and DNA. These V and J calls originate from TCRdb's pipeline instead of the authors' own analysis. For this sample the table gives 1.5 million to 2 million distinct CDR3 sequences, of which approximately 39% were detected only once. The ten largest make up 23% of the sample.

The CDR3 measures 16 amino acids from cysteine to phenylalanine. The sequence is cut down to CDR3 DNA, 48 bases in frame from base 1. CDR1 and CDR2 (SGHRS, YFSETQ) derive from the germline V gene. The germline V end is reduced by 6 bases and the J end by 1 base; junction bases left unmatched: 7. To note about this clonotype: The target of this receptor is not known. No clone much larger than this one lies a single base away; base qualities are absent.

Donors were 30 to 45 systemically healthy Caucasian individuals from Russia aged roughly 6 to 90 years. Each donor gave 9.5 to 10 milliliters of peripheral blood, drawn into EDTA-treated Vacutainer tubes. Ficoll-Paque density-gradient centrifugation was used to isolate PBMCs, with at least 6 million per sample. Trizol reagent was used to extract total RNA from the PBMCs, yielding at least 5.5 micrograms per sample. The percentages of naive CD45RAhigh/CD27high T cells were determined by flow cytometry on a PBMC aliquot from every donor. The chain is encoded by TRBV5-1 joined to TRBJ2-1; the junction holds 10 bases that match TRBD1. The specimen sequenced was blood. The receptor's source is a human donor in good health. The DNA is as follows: TGCGCCAGCAAGGGGGGGGACAGGGGTTCCTACAATGAGCAGTTCTTC. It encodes CASKGGDRGSYNEQFF.